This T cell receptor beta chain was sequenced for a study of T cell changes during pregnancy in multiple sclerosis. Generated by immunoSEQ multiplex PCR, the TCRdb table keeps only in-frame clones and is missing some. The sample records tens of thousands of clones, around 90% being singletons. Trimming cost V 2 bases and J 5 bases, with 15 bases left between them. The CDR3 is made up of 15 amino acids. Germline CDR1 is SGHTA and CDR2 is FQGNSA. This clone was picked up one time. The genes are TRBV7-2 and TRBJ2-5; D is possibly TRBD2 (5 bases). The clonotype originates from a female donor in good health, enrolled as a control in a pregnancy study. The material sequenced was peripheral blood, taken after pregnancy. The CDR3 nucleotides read TGTGCCAGCAGCTTAAGACTTGCTAGCACGGAGACCCAGTACTTC. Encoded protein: CASSLRLASTETQYF.